This note documents a single TCR beta chain sequence. The antigen remains unidentified. The PCR had 60 Vbeta and 13 Jbeta primers. Method: immunoSEQ multiplex PCR; TCRdb's copy keeps in-frame clones and lacks some. The sample holds about 120,000 clones; 55% to 75% are singletons and the top ten take more than 3%. This record belongs to a study of cytomegalovirus exposure and HLA in healthy donors. Study-wide findings and caveats: In a later analysis, a genetic analysis reported fewer productive-TCR N-insertions in an Asian-associated ancestry cluster than the cohort average. As immune exposure information, only CMV serostatus was available.

Trimming took off 1 base at V and 7 bases at J, with 13 bases between the two ends. The germline gives CDR1 LNHNV, CDR2 YYDKDF (reference sequence). The length of the CDR3 is 14 residues. The chain carries TRBV15 and TRBJ1-2; D gene ambiguous. The sequence came from a man younger than 40 in good health and CMV-seronegative. The material sequenced was PBMCs. CDR3: CATSRVRGDGGYTF. DNA for the CDR3: TGTGCCACCAGCAGAGTCCGGGGAGACGGTGGCTACACCTTC.